These 19 T cell receptor beta chains were all obtained from the same sample, sequenced in a study of cytomegalovirus exposure and HLA in healthy donors. Assay used: immunoSEQ multiplex PCR; TCRdb lists only in-frame clones, some missing. This repertoire shows under 80,000 clones, roughly 90% found once; its top ten account for roughly 1.2%. The sample was PBMCs. The receptors were gathered from a woman under 30 in good health and CMV-seronegative.

The gene calls are TRBV30 and TRBJ1-4; D remains ambiguous. The germline V gene has CDR1 GTSNPN and CDR2 SVGIG (reference sequence). The CDR3 is 14 residues long. The V end was cut by 3 bases, the J end by 16 bases, with 24 bases between. This chain's CDR3 is CAWRGKWRYTDWFF. The CDR3 DNA is TGTGCCTGGAGGGGGAAATGGAGGTATACGGATTGGTTTTTT.

V and J are TRBV28 and TRBJ2-3, with a possible D match to TRBD2 (6 bases). Germline CDR1 MDHEN, CDR2 SYDVKM. V was clipped by 5 bases and J by 3 bases, with 18 bases between them. The CDR3 loop spans 16 amino acids. The CDR3 is CASSARRRGRTDTQYF. CDR3 sequence (DNA): TGTGCCAGCAGTGCCAGACGGAGGGGTCGTACAGATACGCAGTATTTT.

V is TRBV6-1 and J is TRBJ2-3, with D possibly TRBD2 on 5 matching bases. Germline CDR1 reads MNHNS; CDR2 reads SASEGT. The CDR3 is 17 residues long. Trimming pared 1 base from V and 3 bases from J, leaving 17 bases between. CDR3 coding DNA: TGTGCCAGCAGTGAAGAACGGGCACCCCCGGGGACAGATACGCAGTATTTT. Protein sequence: CASSEERAPPGTDTQYF.

The gene calls are TRBV30 and TRBJ1-1; weak D call: TRBD1 (6 bases). Trimming took off 4 bases at V and 0 bases at J, with 24 bases between the two ends. Germline loops: CDR1 GTSNPN, CDR2 SVGIG (reference sequence). The CDR3 is 18 residues long. CDR3 residues: CAWIKGWGLNRLNTEAFF. CDR3 coding DNA: TGTGCCTGGATAAAGGGTTGGGGGCTCAACAGATTGAACACTGAAGCTTTCTTT.

In the case of this clone: This sample includes further DNA sequences coding for the same CDR3. The gene calls are TRBV18 and TRBJ1-4; D is unresolved. Trimming shortened V by 3 bases and J by 0 bases, and 8 bases separated the two germline ends. The CDR3 length is 15 residues. From germline, CDR1 is KGHSH and CDR2 LQKENI. As DNA, the CDR3 is TGTGCCAGCTCACCTTCGGGTTCAACTAATGAAAAACTGTTTTTT. This codes for CASSPSGSTNEKLFF.

This chain links TRBV5-1 with TRBJ2-3; a possible D gene is TRBD1 (5 bases). CDR3 length: 15 residues. V was trimmed by 0 bases and J by 3 bases, leaving 11 bases between them. Per the germline V gene, CDR1 is SGHRS and CDR2 is YFSETQ. CDR3 bases: TGCGCCAGCAGCTTGGAGGGCAGGGTAACAGATACGCAGTATTTT. It encodes CASSLEGRVTDTQYF.

The gene calls are TRBV30 and TRBJ1-2; D ambiguous. With 5 bases removed from V and 1 base from J, the gap between germline ends came to 5 bases. This CDR3 contains 11 residues. Looked up from germline, CDR1 is GTSNPN and CDR2 is SVGIG (reference sequence). The DNA of the CDR3 is TGTGCCTGGTTCAGTAACTATGGCTACACCTTC. Protein sequence: CAWFSNYGYTF. Looking up the rest from reference TRBV30 and TRBJ1-2 gives the full variable domain: SQTIHQWPATLVQPVGSPLSLECTVEGTSNPNLYWYRQAAGRGLQLLFYSVGIGQISSEVPQNLSASRPQDRQFILSSKKLLLSDSGFYLCAWFSNYGYTFGSGTRLTVV.

The rearrangement uses TRBV7-2 and TRBJ2-5, with TRBD2 as a possible D gene (5 bases). The CDR3 totals 14 residues. Trimming left V 3 bases short and J 1 base short, with 9 bases between. Germline CDR1 is SGHTA and CDR2 is FQGNSA. CDR3: CASSLSGTQETQYF. CDR3 nucleotides: TGTGCCAGCAGCTTGAGCGGCACCCAAGAGACCCAGTACTTC.

The chain couples TRBV5-1 to TRBJ1-5; a weak D match, TRBD1 (5 bases). The CDR3 sequence is 16 residues long. The V end was cut by 4 bases, the J end by 2 bases, with 16 bases between. Germline CDR1 reads SGHRS; CDR2 reads YFSETQ. The CDR3 DNA is TGCGCCAGCAGCACGGGAGGGGATGTCGGCAATCAGCCCCAGCATTTT. It is translated as CASSTGGDVGNQPQHF.

V and J are TRBV28 and TRBJ1-4; D unclear. This CDR3 spans 11 amino acids. Germline V gives CDR1 MDHEN, CDR2 SYDVKM. V lost 4 bases and J 8 bases, leaving 5 bases between the germline ends. The CDR3 loop reads CASSSQEKLFF. The CDR3, as DNA: TGTGCCAGCAGTTCACAGGAAAAACTGTTTTTT.

V is TRBV4-2 and J is TRBJ2-2, with TRBD2 matching 10 bases. V lost 3 bases, J lost 6 bases, and 1 base stayed unmatched. The CDR3 totals 14 residues. Germline assignment: CDR1 LGHNA and CDR2 YNFKEQ. CDR3 sequence (DNA): TGTGCCAGCAGCCACAGCGGGGGGGCCGGGGAGCTGTTTTTT. Encoded protein: CASSHSGGAGELFF.

A word on this clone: This same CDR3 is encoded by further DNA sequences in the sample. The V and J genes are TRBV6-5 and TRBJ2-4, with 8 bases matching TRBD2. Trimming cost V 2 bases and J 15 bases; bases outside gene matches: 12. The CDR3 runs 14 residues. Looked up from germline, CDR1 is MNHEY and CDR2 is SVGAGI. CDR3 DNA sequence: TGTGCCAGCAGTTACCCCGGGGGAGGCGGGAGGAGGTACTTC. Residues: CASSYPGGGGRRYF.

CDR3 region: CASRKGTANTGELFF. CDR3 DNA: TGTGCCAGCCGAAAAGGGACAGCAAACACCGGGGAGCTGTTTTTT. The chain joins TRBV27 to TRBJ2-2; 7 bases align to TRBD1. The V gene's germline CDR1 is MNHEY and CDR2 SMNVEV (reference sequence). The CDR3 has 15 amino acids. After removal of 8 bases from V and 2 bases from J, the junction contained 8 bases not matched to a gene.

The chain is built from TRBV9 and TRBJ1-1; 7 bases map to TRBD1. The CDR3 is made up of 16 amino acids. V gave up 1 base and J gave up 5 bases; unmatched junction bases: 11. The germline V gene encodes CDR1 SGDLS and CDR2 YYNGEE. DNA of the CDR3: TGTGCCAGCAGCGTACGGACAGGAGCGATGTCGACTGAAGCTTTCTTT. It yields the protein CASSVRTGAMSTEAFF.

The chain couples TRBV25-1 to TRBJ2-2; TRBD1 agrees at 7 bases. The junction had 7 bases not matched to a gene; V was cut back by 6 bases and J by 6 bases. Germline loops: CDR1 MGHDK, CDR2 SYGVNS. The CDR3 runs 14 residues. CDR3 in amino acids: CASRSQGFAGELFF. As DNA, the CDR3 is TGTGCCAGCAGATCACAGGGGTTTGCCGGGGAGCTGTTTTTT.

The rearrangement joins TRBV19 to TRBJ1-5, with TRBD1 as a possible D gene (6 bases). Germline lookup yields CDR1 LNHDA and CDR2 SQIVND (reference sequence). The V end lost 7 bases, the J end lost 4 bases, and 11 bases lay between the germline ends. This CDR3 region has 13 residues. The CDR3 nucleotides are TGTGCCAGTACGGGAGGGGGGAATCAGCCCCAGCATTTT. Amino acid sequence: CASTGGGNQPQHF.

The chain links TRBV5-5 to TRBJ1-5, with 10 positions matching TRBD1. Germline loops: CDR1 SGHKS, CDR2 YYEKEE (reference sequence). With 3 bases clipped from V and 1 base from J, the junction kept 7 bases outside the gene matches. The length of the CDR3 is 17 residues. Here the CDR3 DNA reads TGTGCCAGCAGCTCCGGGACAGGGGAGGCGAGCAATCAGCCCCAGCATTTT. This gives the protein CASSSGTGEASNQPQHF.

The CDR3 protein is CASSKLEDRANNSPLHF. In DNA, the CDR3 is TGTGCCAGCAGCAAATTGGAGGACAGGGCGAATAATTCACCCCTCCACTTT. The chain has TRBV21-1 and TRBJ1-6; the table's D call TRBD1 went unverified against the DNA. TRBV21-1 constitutes a pseudogene. There are 17 residues in the CDR3.

V and J are TRBV9 and TRBJ1-1; TRBD1 agrees at 8 bases. V lost 4 bases and J lost 11; bases outside the gene matches: 10. Germline CDR1 SGDLS, CDR2 YYNGEE. CDR3 length: 13 amino acids. This chain's CDR3 is CASSFIQGESAFF. The CDR3 DNA reads as TGTGCCAGCAGCTTCATACAGGGGGAGTCTGCTTTCTTT.